This T cell receptor (beta chain) is from a study of shared clonotypes between healthy human individuals. For the study at large: Per donor, three plates held CD4 naive cells, three held CD4 memory, two held CD8 naive and one held CD8 memory.

Evenly divided among several immunoSEQ plates was the genomic DNA of each subset. Repertoires were generated with immunoSEQ multiplex PCR, while TCRdb's copy carries only in-frame clones and drops some. The table records 1,400,000 or so clones, 97% to 99% of them present only once. The CDR3 spans 14 residues. V lost 0 bases, J lost 5 bases, and 8 bases lay in between. From germline, CDR1 is MNHEY and CDR2 SVGAGI. Findings of the study overall: Rarefaction revealed incomplete sorted-subset sequencing despite large depth.

Regarding this clone: Its cognate antigen is unknown.

CD4+ cells underwent separation, giving CD45RA+ naive and CD45RA-negative memory subsets. The TCR comes from a man aged 25 to 45 in good health. The J gene is TRBJ2-1, the V gene TRBV6-5; unclear D gene. The source material was naive CD4+ T cells sorted from blood. Subset in this sample: CD45RA+ positively selected. CDR3 nucleotides: TGTGCCAGCAGTTACTCGTTTTTTAACAATGAGCAGTTCTTC. Translated: CASSYSFFNNEQFF.